This T cell receptor (beta chain) stems from a study of T cells in Graves' hyperthyroidism and ophthalmopathy. Study summary: Peripheral blood draws took place at initial diagnosis, ahead of any treatment.

General study points: The blood repertoire included most of the expanded thyroid clonotypes above 0.001.

This clonotype came up many times. Antigen specificity is unknown. Amplification yielded TCR beta CDR3 regions, with RNA transcripts as the source. HTBI primers were the set used in a first-round RT-PCR of the TCR CDR3. TCRdb independently ran MiXCR on the multiplex PCR reads; one entry per CDR3 protein. The table records hundreds of thousands of distinct CDR3 sequences, roughly an eighth of them present only once. With 6 bases removed from V and 3 bases from J, the gap between germline ends came to 10 bases. Germline V gene sequence: CDR1 DFQATT, CDR2 SNEGSKA (reference sequence). The CDR3 runs to 12 residues.

The sequenced material came from blood. The chain combines TRBV20-1 with TRBJ2-3; D unclear. The source is a woman between 18 and 30 years old with Graves' hyperthyroidism. The CDR3: CSAGPSTDTQYF. In DNA, the CDR3 is TGCAGTGCAGGGCCCAGTACAGATACGCAGTATTTT.